This T cell receptor (beta chain) came from a study of early T cells in non-severe SARS-CoV-2 infection. The CDR3 is 14 residues long. V shed 1 base and J shed 5 bases, with 9 bases lying between them. Germline CDR1 reads MNHEY; CDR2 reads SVGEGT. TCRdb itself ran the 5' RACE reads through MiXCR, one entry per CDR3 protein. The sample carries some 54,000 distinct CDR3 sequences, 8.5% to 10% recorded once. The table lists this clonotype with many counts. The origin of this receptor is an adult who was a healthcare worker with PCR-confirmed SARS-CoV-2 infection or an uninfected control (not recorded which). V usage is TRBV6-2 or TRBV6-3 and J usage is TRBJ2-1; D unresolved. Sample: whole blood. The CDR3 sequence is CASSYYSRNNEQFF. CDR3 in DNA: TGTGCCAGCAGTTACTACTCGCGGAACAATGAGCAGTTCTTC.